The rows below give T cell receptor beta chains drawn from one sample of a study of identical twins. TCRdb re-called the 5' RACE reads through MiXCR, storing one row per CDR3 protein. The table shows about 240,000 distinct CDR3 sequences, with roughly 13% occurring only once. The same sample was also used in a study of yellow fever vaccine responses in identical twins.

Sequencing was performed on memory (CD45RO+) T cells sorted from blood. The receptors derive from a woman under 30 in good health. CDR3s include the opening cysteine and the closing phenylalanine or tryptophan. A D gene is named only where the DNA matches it firmly. Not all rows give a size; the values are once, few, many and, for expanded clones, a class.

cdr3_aa | cdr3_nt | v_call | clone_size | j_call | d_call
CASSVNPGTTGELFF | TGTGCCAGCAGCGTGAATCCAGGAACCACCGGGGAGCTGTTTTTT | TRBV9 | - | TRBJ2-2 | -
CASSLNEGTGELFF | TGCGCCAGCAGCTTGAACGAGGGGACCGGGGAGCTGTTTTTT | TRBV5-1 | few | TRBJ2-2 | -
CASSLDSRPYNEQFF | TGTGCCAGCAGCTTAGACAGTCGTCCTTACAATGAGCAGTTCTTC | TRBV7-2 | - | TRBJ2-1 | -
CASSSPAGSGSTDTQYF | TGTGCCAGCAGCTCCCCAGCGGGTAGCGGAAGCACAGATACGCAGTATTTT | TRBV5-4 | - | TRBJ2-3 | -
CASRRTEDNEQFF | TGTGCCAGTAGGCGGACAGAGGACAATGAGCAGTTCTTC | TRBV19 | - | TRBJ2-1 | -
CSAREVGTGLNQPQHF | TGCAGTGCTAGAGAGGTAGGGACAGGGCTTAATCAGCCCCAGCATTTT | TRBV20-1 | - | TRBJ1-5 | TRBD1
CASSLTSGSYNEQFF | TGTGCCAGCAGTTTGACTAGCGGGTCGTACAATGAGCAGTTCTTC | TRBV6-5 | many | TRBJ2-1 | TRBD2
CATSREGGGTEAFF | TGTGCCACCAGCAGAGAGGGAGGGGGCACTGAAGCTTTCTTT | TRBV15 | - | TRBJ1-1 | -
CASVAGQGTGELFF | TGTGCCAGCGTTGCGGGACAGGGTACCGGGGAGCTGTTTTTT | TRBV6-5 | few | TRBJ2-2 | TRBD1
CATSGTKGETTEAFF | TGTGCCACCAGTGGTACAAAGGGGGAAACCACTGAAGCTTTCTTT | TRBV24-1 | - | TRBJ1-1 | -
CSAHDRGNYGYTF | TGCAGTGCTCACGACAGGGGAAACTATGGCTACACCTTC | TRBV20-1 | few | TRBJ1-2 | TRBD1
CASSPTPGASSNYGYTF | TGTGCCAGCAGCCCTACACCAGGGGCCTCCTCTAACTATGGCTACACCTTC | TRBV7-3 | many | TRBJ1-2 | -
CASSLVGQVQETQYF | TGTGCCAGCAGCTTAGTGGGGCAGGTCCAAGAGACCCAGTACTTC | TRBV7-8 | few | TRBJ2-5 | -
CSVAQDSNQPQHF | TGCAGCGTTGCCCAGGATAGCAATCAGCCCCAGCATTTT | TRBV29-1 | few | TRBJ1-5 | -
CASSPRTGHQPQHF | TGTGCCAGTAGTCCGCGGACAGGGCATCAGCCCCAGCATTTT | TRBV19 | - | TRBJ1-5 | TRBD1
CASSPSSGDPEQFF | TGTGCCAGCAGTCCTTCTAGCGGGGACCCCGAGCAGTTCTTC | TRBV6-1 | many | TRBJ2-1 | TRBD2
CASSEGSDTGELFF | TGTGCCAGCAGCGAGGGGTCGGACACCGGGGAGCTGTTTTTT | TRBV2 | few | TRBJ2-2 | -
CASKEVPVTYEQYF | TGTGCCAGCAAGGAGGTTCCAGTCACCTACGAGCAGTACTTC | TRBV6-2/TRBV6-3 | - | TRBJ2-7 | -
CSARERLVRAEQFF | TGCAGTGCTAGAGAGAGATTGGTGCGGGCTGAGCAGTTCTTC | TRBV20-1 | - | TRBJ2-1 | -
CAIKDRGSYNEQFF | TGTGCCATCAAAGACAGGGGTTCCTACAATGAGCAGTTCTTC | TRBV10-3 | - | TRBJ2-1 | TRBD1
CASSPQVTVPYEQYF | TGCGCCAGCAGCCCCCAAGTGACAGTACCCTACGAGCAGTACTTC | TRBV5-1 | - | TRBJ2-7 | -
CASSSRLTVNQPQHF | TGTGCCAGCAGTTCCAGACTAACAGTCAATCAGCCCCAGCATTTT | TRBV28 | many | TRBJ1-5 | -
CAWSTTGSTDTQYF | TGTGCCTGGAGTACGACAGGGAGCACAGATACGCAGTATTTT | TRBV30 | - | TRBJ2-3 | TRBD1
CASSYGGSGKNIQYF | TGTGCCAGCAGTTATGGAGGGTCTGGCAAAAACATTCAGTACTTC | TRBV6-2/TRBV6-3 | many | TRBJ2-4 | -
CSARPLGSGGTDTQYF | TGCAGCGCACGCCCCCTCGGGAGCGGGGGCACAGATACGCAGTATTTT | TRBV20-1 | few | TRBJ2-3 | TRBD2
CASSLDQYGYTF | TGTGCCAGCTCACTAGACCAGTATGGCTACACCTTC | TRBV18 | - | TRBJ1-2 | -
CASSTRTANTEAFF | TGTGCCAGCAGCACTCGGACAGCGAACACTGAAGCTTTCTTT | TRBV3-1 | - | TRBJ1-1 | -
CAISQGTSEQYF | TGTGCCATCAGTCAGGGGACTAGCGAGCAGTACTTC | TRBV10-3 | many | TRBJ2-7 | TRBD2
CASSLGPGELFF | TGTGCCAGCAGCTTAGGTCCCGGGGAGCTGTTTTTT | TRBV7-9 | many | TRBJ2-2 | -
CSAGTSGTSFDTQYF | TGCAGTGCTGGGACTAGCGGAACATCATTTGATACGCAGTATTTT | TRBV20-1 | - | TRBJ2-3 | TRBD2
CSASDRGGRETQYF | TGCAGTGCTAGTGACCGAGGGGGGCGGGAGACCCAGTACTTC | TRBV20-1 | - | TRBJ2-5 | -
CSFRTGETEAFF | TGCAGCTTTCGGACAGGGGAGACTGAAGCTTTCTTT | TRBV20-1 | few | TRBJ1-1 | TRBD1
CATSDLRSGEGQTQYF | TGTGCCACCAGTGATTTGCGTTCAGGTGAAGGGCAGACCCAGTACTTC | TRBV24-1 | - | TRBJ2-5 | -
CASSGTGTDTQYF | TGTGCCAGCAGTGGGACCGGCACAGATACGCAGTATTTT | TRBV12-3/TRBV12-4 | - | TRBJ2-3 | -